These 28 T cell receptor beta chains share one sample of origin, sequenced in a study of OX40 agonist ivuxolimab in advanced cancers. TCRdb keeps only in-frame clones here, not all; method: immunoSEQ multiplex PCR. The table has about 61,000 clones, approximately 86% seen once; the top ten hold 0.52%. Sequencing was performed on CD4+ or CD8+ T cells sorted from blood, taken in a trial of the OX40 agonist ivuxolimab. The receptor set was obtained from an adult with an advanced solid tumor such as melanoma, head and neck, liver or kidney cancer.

The CDR3 nucleotides are TGTGCCAGCGGAGAACGCGTGTACGAGCAGTACTTC. Translating it yields CASGERVYEQYF. This chain connects TRBV2 to TRBJ2-7; D is uncertain. The CDR3 has 12 residues. The germline V and J ends were trimmed by 8 bases and 4 bases, with 12 bases remaining between them. Germline-derived CDR1 and CDR2 are SNHLY and FYNNEI.

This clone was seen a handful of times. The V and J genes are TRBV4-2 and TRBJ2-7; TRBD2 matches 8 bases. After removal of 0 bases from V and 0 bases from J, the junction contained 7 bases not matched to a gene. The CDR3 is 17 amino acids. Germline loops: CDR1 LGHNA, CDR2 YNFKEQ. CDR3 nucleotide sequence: TGTGCCAGCAGCCAAGATTATGGCGGGAGGCCCTCCTACGAGCAGTACTTC. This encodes CASSQDYGGRPSYEQYF.

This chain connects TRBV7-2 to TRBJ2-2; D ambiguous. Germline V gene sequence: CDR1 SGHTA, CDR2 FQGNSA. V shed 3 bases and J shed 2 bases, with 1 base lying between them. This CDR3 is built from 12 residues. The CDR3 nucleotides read TGTGCCAGCAGCTTTAACACCGGGGAGCTGTTTTTT. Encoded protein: CASSFNTGELFF.

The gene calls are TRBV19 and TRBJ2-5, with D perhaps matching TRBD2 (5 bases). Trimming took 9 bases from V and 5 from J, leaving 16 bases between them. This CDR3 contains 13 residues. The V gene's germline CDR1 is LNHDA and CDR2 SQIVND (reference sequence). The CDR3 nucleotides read TGTGCCAGCTCCTCGCGAGGGCGGGAGACCCAGTACTTC. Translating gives CASSSRGRETQYF.

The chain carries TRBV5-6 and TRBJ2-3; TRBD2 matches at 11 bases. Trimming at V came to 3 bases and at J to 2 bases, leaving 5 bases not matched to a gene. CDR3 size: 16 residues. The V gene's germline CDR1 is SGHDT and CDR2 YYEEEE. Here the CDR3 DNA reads TGTGCCAGCAGCTCCAGACTAGCGGGGTTCACAGATACGCAGTATTTT. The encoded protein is CASSSRLAGFTDTQYF.

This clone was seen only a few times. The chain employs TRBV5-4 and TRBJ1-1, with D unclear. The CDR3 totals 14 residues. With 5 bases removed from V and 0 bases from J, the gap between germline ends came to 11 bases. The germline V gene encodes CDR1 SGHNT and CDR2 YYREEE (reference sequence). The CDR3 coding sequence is TGTGCCAGCAGTCCCGGGCCGATGAACACTGAAGCTTTCTTT. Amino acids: CASSPGPMNTEAFF.

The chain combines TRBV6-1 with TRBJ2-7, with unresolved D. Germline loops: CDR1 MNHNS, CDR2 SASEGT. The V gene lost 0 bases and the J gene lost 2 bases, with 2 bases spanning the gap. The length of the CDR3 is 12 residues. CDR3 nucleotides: TGTGCCAGCAGTGAAGCCGCCTACGAGCAGTACTTC. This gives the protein CASSEAAYEQYF.

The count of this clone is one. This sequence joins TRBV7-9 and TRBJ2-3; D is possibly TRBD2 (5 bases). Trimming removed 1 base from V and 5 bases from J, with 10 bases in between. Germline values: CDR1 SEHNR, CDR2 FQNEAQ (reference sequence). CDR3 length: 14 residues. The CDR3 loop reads CASSLGAEEDTQYF. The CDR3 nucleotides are TGTGCCAGCAGCTTAGGGGCGGAGGAAGATACGCAGTATTTT.

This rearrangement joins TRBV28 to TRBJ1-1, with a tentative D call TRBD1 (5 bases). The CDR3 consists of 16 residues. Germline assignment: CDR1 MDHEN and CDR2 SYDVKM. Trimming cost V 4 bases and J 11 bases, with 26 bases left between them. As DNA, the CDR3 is TGTGCCAGCAGTTCCCTGACAGCGCTCAGTTACCTACGGGCTTTCTTT. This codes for CASSSLTALSYLRAFF.

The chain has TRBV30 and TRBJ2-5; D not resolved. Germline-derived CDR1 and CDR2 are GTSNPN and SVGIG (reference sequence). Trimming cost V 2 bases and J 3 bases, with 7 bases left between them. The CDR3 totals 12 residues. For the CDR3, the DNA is TGTGCCTGGAGTCGCCAGGAAGAGACCCAGTACTTC. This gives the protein CAWSRQEETQYF.

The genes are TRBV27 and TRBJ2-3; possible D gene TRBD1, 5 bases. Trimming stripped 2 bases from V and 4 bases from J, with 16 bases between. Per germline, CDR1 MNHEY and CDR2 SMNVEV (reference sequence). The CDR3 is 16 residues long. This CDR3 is CASSLRVGPWADTQYF. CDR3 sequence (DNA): TGTGCCAGCAGTTTAAGGGTGGGGCCCTGGGCAGATACGCAGTATTTT.

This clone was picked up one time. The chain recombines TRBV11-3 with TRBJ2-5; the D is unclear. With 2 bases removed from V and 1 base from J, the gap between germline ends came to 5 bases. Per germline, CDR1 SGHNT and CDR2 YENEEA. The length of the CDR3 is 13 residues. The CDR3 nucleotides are TGTGCCAGCAGCTTAAACGTCCAAGAGACCCAGTACTTC. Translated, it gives CASSLNVQETQYF.

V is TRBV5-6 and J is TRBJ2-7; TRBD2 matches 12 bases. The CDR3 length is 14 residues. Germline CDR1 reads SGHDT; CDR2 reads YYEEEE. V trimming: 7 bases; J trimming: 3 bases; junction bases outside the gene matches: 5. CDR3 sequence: CASSSGRALYEQYF. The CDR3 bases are TGTGCCAGCTCTAGCGGGAGGGCCCTCTACGAGCAGTACTTC.

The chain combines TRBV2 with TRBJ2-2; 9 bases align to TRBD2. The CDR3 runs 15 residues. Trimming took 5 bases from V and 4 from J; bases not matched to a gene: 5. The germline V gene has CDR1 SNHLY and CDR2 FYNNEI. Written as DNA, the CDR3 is TGTGCCAGCAGTTGGACTAGCGATGGCACCGGGGAGCTGTTTTTT. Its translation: CASSWTSDGTGELFF.

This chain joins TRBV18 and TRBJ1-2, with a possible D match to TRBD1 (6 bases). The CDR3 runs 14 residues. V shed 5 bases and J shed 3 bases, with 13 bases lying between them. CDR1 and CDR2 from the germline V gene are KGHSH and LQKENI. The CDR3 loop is CASSSLGADYGYTF. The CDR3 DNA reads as TGTGCCAGCTCAAGTTTGGGGGCGGACTATGGCTACACCTTC. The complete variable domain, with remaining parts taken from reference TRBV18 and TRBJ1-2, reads NAGVMQNPRHLVRRRGQEARLRCSPMKGHSHVYWYRQLPEEGLKFMVYLQKENIIDESGMPKERFSAEFPKEGPSILRIQQVVRGDSAAYFCASSSLGADYGYTFGSGTRLTVV.

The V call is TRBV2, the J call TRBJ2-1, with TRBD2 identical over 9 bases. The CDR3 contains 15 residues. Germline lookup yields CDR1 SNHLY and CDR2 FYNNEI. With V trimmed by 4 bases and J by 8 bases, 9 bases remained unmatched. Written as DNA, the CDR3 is TGTGCCAGCAGTGGCCGACTAGCGGCCCTGGATGAGCAGTTCTTC. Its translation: CASSGRLAALDEQFF.

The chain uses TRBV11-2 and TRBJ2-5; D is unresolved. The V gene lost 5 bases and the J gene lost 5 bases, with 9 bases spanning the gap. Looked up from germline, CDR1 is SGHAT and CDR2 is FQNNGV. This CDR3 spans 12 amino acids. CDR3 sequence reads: CASSPPGETQYF. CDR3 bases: TGTGCCAGCAGCCCCCCCGGGGAGACCCAGTACTTC.

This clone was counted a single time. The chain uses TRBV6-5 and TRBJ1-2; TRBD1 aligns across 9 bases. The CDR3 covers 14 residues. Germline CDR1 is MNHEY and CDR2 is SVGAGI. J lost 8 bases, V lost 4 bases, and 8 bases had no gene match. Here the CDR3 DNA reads TGTGCCAGCAGTTTCTCACAGGGGGCGGGAGGCTACACCTTC. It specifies CASSFSQGAGGYTF.

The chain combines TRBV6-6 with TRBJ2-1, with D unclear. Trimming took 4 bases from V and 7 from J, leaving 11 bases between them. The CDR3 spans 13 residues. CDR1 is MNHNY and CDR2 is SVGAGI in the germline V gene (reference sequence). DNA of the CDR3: TGTGCCAGCAGTTCACAAGGCTTGAATGAGCAGTTCTTC. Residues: CASSSQGLNEQFF.

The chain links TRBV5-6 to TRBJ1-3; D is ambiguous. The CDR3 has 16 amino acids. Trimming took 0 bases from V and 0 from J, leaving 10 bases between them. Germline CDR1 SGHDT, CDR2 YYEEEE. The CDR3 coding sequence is TGTGCCAGCAGCTTGGTGAGGACTGCCTCTGGAAACACCATATATTTT. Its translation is CASSLVRTASGNTIYF.

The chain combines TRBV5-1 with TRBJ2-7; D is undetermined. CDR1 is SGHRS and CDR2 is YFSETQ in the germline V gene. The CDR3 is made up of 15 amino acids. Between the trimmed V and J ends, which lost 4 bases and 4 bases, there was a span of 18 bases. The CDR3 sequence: CASSRSGSQRYEQYF. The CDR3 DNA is TGCGCCAGCAGCCGTAGTGGGTCTCAACGGTACGAGCAGTACTTC.

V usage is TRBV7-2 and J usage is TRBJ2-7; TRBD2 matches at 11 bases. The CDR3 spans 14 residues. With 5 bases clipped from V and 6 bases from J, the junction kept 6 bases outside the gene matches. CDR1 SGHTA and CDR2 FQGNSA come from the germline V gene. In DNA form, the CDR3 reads TGTGCCAGCAGCCAAACTAGCGGGAGCCGCGAGCAGTACTTC. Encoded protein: CASSQTSGSREQYF.

CDR3 protein: CASSAPTSGVPTYEQYF. CDR3 in DNA: TGTGCCAGCAGCGCCCCGACTAGCGGAGTCCCCACCTACGAGCAGTACTTC. This rearrangement joins TRBV5-4 to TRBJ2-7, with TRBD2 matching 9 bases. Unmatched junction bases numbered 13, after V lost 4 bases and J lost 2 bases. The germline V gene encodes CDR1 SGHNT and CDR2 YYREEE (reference sequence). This CDR3 has 17 residues.

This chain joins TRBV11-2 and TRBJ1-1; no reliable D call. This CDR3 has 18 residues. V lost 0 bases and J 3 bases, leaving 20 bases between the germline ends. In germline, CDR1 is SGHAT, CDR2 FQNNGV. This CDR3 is CASSLDNLFDIRDTEAFF. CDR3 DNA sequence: TGTGCCAGCAGCTTAGATAATCTTTTCGATATACGGGACACTGAAGCTTTCTTT.

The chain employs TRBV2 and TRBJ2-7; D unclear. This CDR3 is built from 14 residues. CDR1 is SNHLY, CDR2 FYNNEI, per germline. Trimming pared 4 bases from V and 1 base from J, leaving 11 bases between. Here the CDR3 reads CASSGTQISYEQYF. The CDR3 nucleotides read TGTGCCAGCAGTGGGACGCAGATATCCTACGAGCAGTACTTC.

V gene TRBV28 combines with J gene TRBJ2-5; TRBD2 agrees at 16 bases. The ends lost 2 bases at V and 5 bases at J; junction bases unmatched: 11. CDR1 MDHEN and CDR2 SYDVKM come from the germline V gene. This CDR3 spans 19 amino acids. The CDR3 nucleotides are TGTGCCAGCAGTTTAGTCAGGGGACTAGCGGGAGGGACGCTCGAGACCCAGTACTTC. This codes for CASSLVRGLAGGTLETQYF. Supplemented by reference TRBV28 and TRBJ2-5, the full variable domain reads DVKVTQSSRYLVKRTGEKVFLECVQDMDHENMFWYRQDPGLGLRLIYFSYDVKMKEKGDIPEGYSVSREKKERFSLILESASTNQTSMYLCASSLVRGLAGGTLETQYFGPGTRLLVL.

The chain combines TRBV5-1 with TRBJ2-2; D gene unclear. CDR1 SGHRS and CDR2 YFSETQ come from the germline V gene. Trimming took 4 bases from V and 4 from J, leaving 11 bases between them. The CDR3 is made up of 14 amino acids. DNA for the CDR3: TGCGCCAGCAGCGACCCTAGGACCACCGGGGAGCTGTTTTTT. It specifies CASSDPRTTGELFF.

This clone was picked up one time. CDR3 protein: CASSPRHGGASPLHF. CDR3 nucleotide sequence: TGTGCCAGCAGCCCTCGACACGGGGGGGCTTCACCCCTCCACTTT. The chain links TRBV11-3 to TRBJ1-6, with D perhaps matching TRBD1 (6 bases). The CDR3 covers 15 residues. Germline V gives CDR1 SGHNT, CDR2 YENEEA. Trimming stripped 5 bases from V and 9 bases from J, with 17 bases between. The whole variable domain, remainder taken from reference TRBV11-3 and TRBJ1-6, is EAGVVQSPRYKIIEKKQPVAFWCNPISGHNTLYWYLQNLGQGPELLIRYENEEAVDDSQLPKDRFSAERLKGVDSTLKIQPAELGDSAVYLCASSPRHGGASPLHFGNGTRLTVT.